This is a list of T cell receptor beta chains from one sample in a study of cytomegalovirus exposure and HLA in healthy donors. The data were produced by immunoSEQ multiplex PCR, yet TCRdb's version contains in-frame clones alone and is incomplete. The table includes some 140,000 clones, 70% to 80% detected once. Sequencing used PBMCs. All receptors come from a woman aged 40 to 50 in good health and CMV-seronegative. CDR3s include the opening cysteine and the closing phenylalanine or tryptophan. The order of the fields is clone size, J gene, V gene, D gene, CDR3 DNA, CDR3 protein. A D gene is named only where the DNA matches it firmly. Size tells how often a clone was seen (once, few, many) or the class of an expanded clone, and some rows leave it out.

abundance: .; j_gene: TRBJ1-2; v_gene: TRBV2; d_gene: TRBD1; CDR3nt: TGTGCCAGCAGTCAAGAATGGACAGGCTCCTATGGCTACACCTTC; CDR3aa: CASSQEWTGSYGYTF
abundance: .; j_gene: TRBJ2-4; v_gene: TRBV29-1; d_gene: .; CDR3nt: TGCAGCACGCGGGGACGGTTGACGGACATTCAGTACTTC; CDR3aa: CSTRGRLTDIQYF
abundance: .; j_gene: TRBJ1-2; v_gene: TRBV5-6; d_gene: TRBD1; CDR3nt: TGTGCCAGCAGCTACCTGGACAGGCCCTATGGCTACATCTTC; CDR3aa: CASSYLDRPYGYIF
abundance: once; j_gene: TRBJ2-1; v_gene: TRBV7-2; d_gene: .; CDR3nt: TGTGCCAGCAGCTTAGCGCAGGACAGCCTATCCTCCTACAATGAGCAGTTCTTC; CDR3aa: CASSLAQDSLSSYNEQFF
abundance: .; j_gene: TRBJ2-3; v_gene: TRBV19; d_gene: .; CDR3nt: TGTGCCAGTAGTATTCAGTCAGATACGCAGTATTTT; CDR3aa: CASSIQSDTQYF
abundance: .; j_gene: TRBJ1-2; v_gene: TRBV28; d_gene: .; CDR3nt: TGTGCCAGCAGTTTTTTAGTCCAGGGGAAGGGGAACTATGGCTACACCTTC; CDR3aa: CASSFLVQGKGNYGYTF
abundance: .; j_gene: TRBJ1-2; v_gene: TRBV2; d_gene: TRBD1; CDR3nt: TGTGCCAGCAGTGGGACAGGGGGATTTGGCTACACCTTC; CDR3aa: CASSGTGGFGYTF
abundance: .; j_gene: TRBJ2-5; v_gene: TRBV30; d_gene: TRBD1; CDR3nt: TGTGCCTGGAGTATCGGACAGGCGGAGACCCAGTACTTC; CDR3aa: CAWSIGQAETQYF
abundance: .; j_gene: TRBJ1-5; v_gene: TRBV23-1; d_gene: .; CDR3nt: TGCGCCAGCAGTCATCCCGACAGGCCTAATAGCAATCAGCCCCAGCATTTT; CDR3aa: CASSHPDRPNSNQPQHF
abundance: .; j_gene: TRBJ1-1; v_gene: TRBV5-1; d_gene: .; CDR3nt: TGCGCCACCTCTAACTACGGCACTGAAGCTTTCTTT; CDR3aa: CATSNYGTEAFF
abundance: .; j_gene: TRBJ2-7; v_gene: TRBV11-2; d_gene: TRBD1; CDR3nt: TGTGCCAGCAGCCAACCACAGGGGGCAATTGGCGAGCAGTACTTC; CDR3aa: CASSQPQGAIGEQYF
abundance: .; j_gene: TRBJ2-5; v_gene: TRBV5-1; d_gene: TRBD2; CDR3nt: TGCGCCAGCAGATTGAACCCAGGACTAGCGGGGGGCTCGACCCAAGAGACCCAGTACTTC; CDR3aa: CASRLNPGLAGGSTQETQYF
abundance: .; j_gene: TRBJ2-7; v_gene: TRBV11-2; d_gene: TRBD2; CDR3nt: TGTGCCAGCAGCTTAGAGGCTAGCGGGAACTCCTACGAGCAGTACTTC; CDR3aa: CASSLEASGNSYEQYF
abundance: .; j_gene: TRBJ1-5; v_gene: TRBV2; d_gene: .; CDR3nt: TGTGCCAGCAGTGAAGGGGGCCGGAGCAATCAGCCCCAGCATTTT; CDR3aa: CASSEGGRSNQPQHF
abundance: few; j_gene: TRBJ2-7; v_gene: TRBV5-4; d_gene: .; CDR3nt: TGTGCCAGCAGCTTTCCCGGGACTGACTACGAGCAGTACTTC; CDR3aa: CASSFPGTDYEQYF
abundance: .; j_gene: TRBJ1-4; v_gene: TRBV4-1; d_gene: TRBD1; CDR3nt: TGCGCCAGCAGCCAAGAACGGACAGGGGGCTCTGAAAAACTGTTTTTT; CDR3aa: CASSQERTGGSEKLFF
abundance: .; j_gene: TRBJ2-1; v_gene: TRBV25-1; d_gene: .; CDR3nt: TGTGCCAGCAGTGAATACAGAACCTCCTACAATGAGCAGTTCTTC; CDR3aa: CASSEYRTSYNEQFF
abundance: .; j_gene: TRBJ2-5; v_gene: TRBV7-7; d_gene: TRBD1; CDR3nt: TGTGCTAGCAGCTTAGAGTGGACCGGCGACAGGGGTTACCAAGAGACCCAGTACTTC; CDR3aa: CASSLEWTGDRGYQETQYF
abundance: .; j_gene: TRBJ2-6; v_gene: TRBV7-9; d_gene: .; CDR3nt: TGTGCCAGCACCCCCCGGCAGGGTCGTCCCAGCTCTGGGGCCAACGTCCTGACTTTC; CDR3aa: CASTPRQGRPSSGANVLTF
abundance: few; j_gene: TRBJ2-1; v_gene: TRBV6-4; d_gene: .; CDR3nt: TGTGCCAGCAGTGCCGACGGGACTCCCTACAATGAGCAGTTCTTC; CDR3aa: CASSADGTPYNEQFF
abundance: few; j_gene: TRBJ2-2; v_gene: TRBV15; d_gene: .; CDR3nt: TGTGCCACCAGCAGGGAGGTCGGGGTGAACACCGGGGAGCTGTTTTTT; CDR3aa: CATSREVGVNTGELFF
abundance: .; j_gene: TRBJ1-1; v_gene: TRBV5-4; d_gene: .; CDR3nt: TGTGCCAGCAGCTCAGGGACTGCAGTAAACACTGAAGCTTTCTTT; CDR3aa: CASSSGTAVNTEAFF
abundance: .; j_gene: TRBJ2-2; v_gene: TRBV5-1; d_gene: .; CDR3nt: TGCGCCAGCAGCTTGGGGGGCGTCGCGAACACCGGGGAGCTGTTTTTT; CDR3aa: CASSLGGVANTGELFF
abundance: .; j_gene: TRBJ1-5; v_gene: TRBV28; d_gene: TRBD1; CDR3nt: TGTGCCAGCTCCCCGGGACAGGGGTTTTATAGCAATCAGCCCCAGCATTTT; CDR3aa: CASSPGQGFYSNQPQHF
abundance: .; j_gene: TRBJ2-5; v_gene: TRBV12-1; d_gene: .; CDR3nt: TGTGCCAGCAGCGGTCTAGAGGAGACCCAGTACTTC; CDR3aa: CASSGLEETQYF
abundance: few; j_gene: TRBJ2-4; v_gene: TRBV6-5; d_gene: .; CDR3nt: TGTGCCAGCAGTTATAGGGGCAGGGAGTACTTC; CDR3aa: CASSYRGREYF
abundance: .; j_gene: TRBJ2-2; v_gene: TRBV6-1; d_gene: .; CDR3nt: TGTGCCAGCAGTGCGGTCGGGGGAGTCCCCGGGGAGCTGTTTTTT; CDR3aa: CASSAVGGVPGELFF
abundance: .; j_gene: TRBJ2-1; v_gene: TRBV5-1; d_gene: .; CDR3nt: TGCGCCAGCAGCTTGCTGTCAGGGGAACGTGAGCAGTTCTTC; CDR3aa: CASSLLSGEREQFF
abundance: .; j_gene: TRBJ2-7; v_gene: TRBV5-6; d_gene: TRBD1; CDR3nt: TGTGCCAGCAGCGGGACAGGGTCGATATACGAGCAGTACTTC; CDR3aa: CASSGTGSIYEQYF
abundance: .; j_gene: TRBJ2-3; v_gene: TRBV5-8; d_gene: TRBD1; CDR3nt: TGTGCCAGCAGCTTGGGTCGACAGGGAGCAGATACGCAGTATTTT; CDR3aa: CASSLGRQGADTQYF
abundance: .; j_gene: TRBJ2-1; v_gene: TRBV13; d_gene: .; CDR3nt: TGTGCCAGCAGACGTGGGTGGGGCAACCACAATGAGCAGTTCTTC; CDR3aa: CASRRGWGNHNEQFF
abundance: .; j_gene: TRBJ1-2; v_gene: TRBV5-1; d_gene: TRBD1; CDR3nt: TGCGCCAGCAGCTTGGACGGGCAGGGGGCCGATGGCTACACCTTC; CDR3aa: CASSLDGQGADGYTF
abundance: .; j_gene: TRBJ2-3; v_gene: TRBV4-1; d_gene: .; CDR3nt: TGCGCCAGCAGCCAAGAAACCGACAGCATCACAGATACGCAGTATTTT; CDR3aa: CASSQETDSITDTQYF
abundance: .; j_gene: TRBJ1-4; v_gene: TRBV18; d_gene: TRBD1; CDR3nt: TGTGCCAGCTCACCAATAGGCGGACAGGGGAATGAAAAACTGTTTTTT; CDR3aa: CASSPIGGQGNEKLFF
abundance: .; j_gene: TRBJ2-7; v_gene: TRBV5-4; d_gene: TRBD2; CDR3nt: TGTGCCAGCAGCCAGCCCGGGACTAGCGGGAGGGCCGGGTACGAGCAGTACTTC; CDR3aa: CASSQPGTSGRAGYEQYF
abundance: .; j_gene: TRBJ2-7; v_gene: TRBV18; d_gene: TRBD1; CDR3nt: TGTGCCAGCTCACCCGGGGGACAGGGCTACGAGCAGTACTTC; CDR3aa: CASSPGGQGYEQYF
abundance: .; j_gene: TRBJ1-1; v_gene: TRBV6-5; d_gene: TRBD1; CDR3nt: TGTGCCAGCAGGAACGGGGACAGCCAGAACACTGAAGCTTTCTTT; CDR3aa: CASRNGDSQNTEAFF
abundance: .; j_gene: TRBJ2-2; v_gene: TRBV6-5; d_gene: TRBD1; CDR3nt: TGTGCCAGACAGACAGGGGAGAACACCGGGGAGCTGTTTTTT; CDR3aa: CARQTGENTGELFF
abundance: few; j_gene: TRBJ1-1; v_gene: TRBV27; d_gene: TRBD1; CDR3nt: TGTGCCAGCAGTTTACGCGGACAGGGCCAAGCTTTCTTT; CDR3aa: CASSLRGQGQAFF
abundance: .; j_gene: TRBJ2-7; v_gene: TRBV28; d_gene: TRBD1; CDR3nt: TGTGCCAGCAGTTTTTTATCATCGGGACAGGGGGGGACCTACGAGCAGTACTTC; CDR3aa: CASSFLSSGQGGTYEQYF
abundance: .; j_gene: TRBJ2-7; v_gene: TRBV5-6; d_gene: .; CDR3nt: TGTGCCAGCAGCCTTAGGAGGAGAGGTGAGCAGTACTTC; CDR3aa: CASSLRRRGEQYF
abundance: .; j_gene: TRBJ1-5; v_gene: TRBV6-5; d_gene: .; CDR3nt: TGTGCCAGCAGTTACTCCCGTAATCAGCCCCAGCATTTT; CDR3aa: CASSYSRNQPQHF
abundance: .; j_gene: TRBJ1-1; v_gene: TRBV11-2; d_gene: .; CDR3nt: TGTGCCAGCAGCCTTCGATCCGACATGAACACTGAAGCTTTCTTT; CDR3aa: CASSLRSDMNTEAFF
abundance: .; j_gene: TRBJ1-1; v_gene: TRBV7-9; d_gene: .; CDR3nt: TGTGCCAGCAGCGAACAGGGTGGGAACACTGAAGCTTTCTTT; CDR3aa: CASSEQGGNTEAFF
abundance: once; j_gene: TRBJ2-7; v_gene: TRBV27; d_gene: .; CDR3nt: TGTGCCAGCAGTTTGGGCGCGAGCTCCTACGAGCAGTACTTC; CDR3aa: CASSLGASSYEQYF
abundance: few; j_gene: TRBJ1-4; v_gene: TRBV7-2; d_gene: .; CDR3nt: TGTGCCAGCAGCTTCCAGGGGAGCACTAATGAAAAACTGTTTTTT; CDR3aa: CASSFQGSTNEKLFF
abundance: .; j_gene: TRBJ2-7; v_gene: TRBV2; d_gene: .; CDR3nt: TGTGCCAGCAGTACGATGCTAGGCTCCTACGAGCAGTACTTC; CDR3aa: CASSTMLGSYEQYF
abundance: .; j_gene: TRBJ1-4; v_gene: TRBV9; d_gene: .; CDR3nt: TGTGCCAGCAGCGCCCCGGGGGGCGCTAATGAAAAACTGTTTTTT; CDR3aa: CASSAPGGANEKLFF
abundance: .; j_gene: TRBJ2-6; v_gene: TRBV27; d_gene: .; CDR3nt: TGTGCCAGCAGTTTACGGGGTTCAAGCTCTGGGGCCAACGTCCTGACTTTC; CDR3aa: CASSLRGSSSGANVLTF
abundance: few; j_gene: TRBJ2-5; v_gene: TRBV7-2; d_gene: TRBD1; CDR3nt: TGTGCCAGCAGCTTAAACTCGATCAGGGGGATGGAGACCCAGTACTTC; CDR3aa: CASSLNSIRGMETQYF
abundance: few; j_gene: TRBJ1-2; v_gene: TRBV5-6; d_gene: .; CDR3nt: TGTGCCAGCAGCTTGGAACTTCCCGTCTATGGCTACACCTTC; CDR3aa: CASSLELPVYGYTF
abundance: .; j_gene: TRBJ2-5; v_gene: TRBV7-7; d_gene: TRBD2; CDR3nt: TGTGCTAGCAGCCCCGGACTAGCGGGGCCACAAGAGACCCAGTACTTC; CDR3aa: CASSPGLAGPQETQYF
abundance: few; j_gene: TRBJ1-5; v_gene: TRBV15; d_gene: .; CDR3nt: TGTGCCACCAGCCGCGGACAGACCATTAGCAATCAGCCCCAGCATTTT; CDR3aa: CATSRGQTISNQPQHF
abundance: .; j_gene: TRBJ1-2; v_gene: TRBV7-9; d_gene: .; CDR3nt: TGTGCCAGCAGCCTGCTCGTGGCAAACAACTATGGCTACACCTTC; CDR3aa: CASSLLVANNYGYTF
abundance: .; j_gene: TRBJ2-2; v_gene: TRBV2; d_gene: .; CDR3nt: TGTGCCAGCCTTCTCGGGACTTGGAACACCGGGGAGCTGTTTTTT; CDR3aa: CASLLGTWNTGELFF
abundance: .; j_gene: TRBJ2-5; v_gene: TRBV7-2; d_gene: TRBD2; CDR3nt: TGTGCCAGCAGCTTAGGTCTAGCGGGGGGGCGGGGGACCCAGTACTTC; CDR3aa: CASSLGLAGGRGTQYF
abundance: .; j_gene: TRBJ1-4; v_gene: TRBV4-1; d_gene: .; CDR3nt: TGCGCCAGCAGCTTCGCGCAGGGCACTAATGAAAAACTGTTTTTT; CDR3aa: CASSFAQGTNEKLFF